These 7 T cell receptor beta chains share one sample of origin, sequenced in a study of blood T cell repertoires in COVID-19. The data were produced by immunoSEQ multiplex PCR, yet TCRdb's version contains in-frame clones alone and is incomplete. The table shows about 99,000 clones, with roughly 84% occurring only once. The sequenced sample consisted of peripheral blood. These receptors came from a man aged 65 to 79 with active or convalescent COVID-19.

The rearrangement links TRBV21-1 to TRBJ1-3; the table calls TRBD1, which could not be checked here. TRBV21-1 is deemed a pseudogene. CDR3 size: 18 residues. Written as DNA, the CDR3 is TGTGCCAGCAGCAAAGTGGAATCCGGACAAGACCCGAGAAACACCATATATTTT. Protein sequence: CASSKVESGQDPRNTIYF.

The chain joins TRBV6-6 to TRBJ1-3; D is perhaps TRBD1 (6 bases). This CDR3 comprises 16 residues. V lost 5 bases and J lost 1, with 15 bases in between. CDR1 is MNHNY and CDR2 is SVGAGI in the germline V gene (reference sequence). CDR3 protein: CASSLGAQGSGNTIYF. The CDR3 bases are TGTGCCAGCAGTCTGGGGGCGCAGGGTTCTGGAAACACCATATATTTT.

This clone was counted only a few times. The gene calls are TRBV6-5 and TRBJ1-5; D unresolved. V was clipped by 5 bases and J by 3 bases, with 11 bases between them. Looked up from germline, CDR1 is MNHEY and CDR2 is SVGAGI. The CDR3 sequence is 14 residues long. The CDR3 nucleotides are TGTGCCAGCAGTCAACAGATATCCAATCAGCCCCAGCATTTT. It is translated as CASSQQISNQPQHF.

This chain joins TRBV12-3 or TRBV12-4 and TRBJ1-1; no definite D call. V was shortened by 1 base and J by 5 bases, with 8 bases between the two germline ends. The CDR3 runs 13 residues. This CDR3 is CASSLGRGTEAFF. DNA of the CDR3: TGTGCCAGCAGTTTAGGGCGGGGAACTGAAGCTTTCTTT.

Written as DNA, the CDR3 is TGTGCCAGCAGTCCCGCAGGGGGTGGGAAACAAGAGACCCAGTACTTC. It encodes CASSPAGGGKQETQYF. This chain connects TRBV28 to TRBJ2-5; 7 positions agree with TRBD1. The CDR3 runs 16 residues. V was clipped by 5 bases and J by 2 bases; unmatched bases: 11. Germline CDR1 reads MDHEN; CDR2 reads SYDVKM.

The rearrangement links TRBV30 to TRBJ2-5; 10 bases are a match to TRBD2. This CDR3 has 13 residues. Germline V gene lookup returns CDR1 GTSNPN and CDR2 SVGIG (reference sequence). V lost 1 base, J lost 10 bases, and 6 bases stayed unmatched. The DNA for the CDR3 is TGTGCCTGGAGTGCAGCGGGGGGGCCCGGCCAGTACTTC. As protein: CAWSAAGGPGQYF.

V gene TRBV29-1 combines with J gene TRBJ1-3; 7 bases are a match to TRBD1. V trimming: 7 bases; J trimming: 0 bases; junction bases outside the gene matches: 12. CDR1 and CDR2 (germline): SQVTM, ANQGSEA. This CDR3 region has 16 residues. CDR3 sequence (DNA): TGCAGCGCAGAGTTCGACAGGGACCACTCTGGAAACACCATATATTTT. Residues: CSAEFDRDHSGNTIYF.